This TCR beta chain was observed in a study of shared clonotypes between healthy human individuals (dated by TCRdb to about 2020). Describing the broader study: Two women and a few men aged 18 to 49 years were included in the cohort. For each donor, CD4 naive and CD4 memory were each given three plates, CD8 naive was given two plates, and CD8 memory was given one plate. Blood TCR repertoires of several healthy adults were deeply sequenced to estimate repertoire size and the extent of clonotype sharing between individuals. Libraries were prepared and TCR repertoires were sequenced by different laboratories using diverse techniques, in order to increase sequencing depth and limit assay-specific biases. Per donor, leukapheresis produced somewhere between about 0.94 and 8.9 billion PBMCs.

As to this clone: Its recognized antigen is unknown. Within one base of it there is no much larger clone, and no base qualities were kept.

TCR CDR3 regions were amplified from genomic DNA by multiplex PCR using the deep immunoSEQ assay. Extracted genomic DNA from each cell subset was spread evenly across all wells of several immunoSEQ 96-well plates, with each plate serving as a replicate. Each replicate PCR for sorted subsets received about 220 ng genomic DNA, equal to about 30,000 T cell genomes. The purified libraries were quantified using a Qubit 3.0 fluorometer, sized with a Bioanalyzer 2100, and then quantified again using the KAPA Library Quantification kit. Every immunoSEQ 96-well plate was sequenced on a separate single-read 150-cycle Illumina NextSeq 550 flow cell. As for how the authors treated the data: Because the immunoSEQ output held only junctional sequences and lacked quality scores, the filtering could not match the filtering applied to full-length reads. Sequences were annotated with PyIR, a Python wrapper for IgBLAST v1.9, and V/J genes and CDR3 were assigned using IMGT germline references. Reads with weak V/J assignments (E-value above 1e-6), missing CDR3, stop codons, out-of-frame junctions, or ambiguous translated residues were removed. V3J clonotypes were defined by identical inferred V gene, J gene, and CDR3 amino acid sequence. The percentage overlap between two repertoires was calculated by dividing the number of shared unique clonotypes by the size of the smaller repertoire. Richness of each repertoire was evaluated using RTK rarefaction, the Chao1 estimator, and Recon v2.1 estimates of unobserved clonotypes. Generation probabilities were computed with OLGA for all TCRbeta clonotypes obtained by the gDNA method from a handful of donors. TCRdb re-hosts the immuneACCESS table, in-frame sequences only. Its copies lack some clones; in the studies checked, an unresolved V gene accounts for under half of them, and the cause for the rest is not known. From that table come the V and J calls and clone size; the DNA was used to work out D and trimming. This sample is represented by 1,400,000 or so clones; around 98.5% of them were singletons. The ten biggest clones cover approximately 0.4% of the sample.

The paper's findings and limits, for the study overall: Compared with non-shared clonotypes, clonotypes shared by all four sorted-subset donors had higher generation probabilities. When several donors were compared, the shared fraction of clonotypes was 5% to 6.5% for naive CD4, less than 4% for naive CD8, more than 2% for memory CD4, and approximately 0.4% for memory CD8. Based on pairwise subsampling, the degree of clonotype sharing among donors was expected to be affected by sequencing depth. Because the study included only a small number of donors, the genetic and exposure-history diversity represented was limited. Even with the large sequencing depth, rarefaction of the sorted-subset datasets indicated that sequencing was incomplete. Naive subsets generally had larger estimated clonotype richness than memory subsets. Sampling was restricted to blood, and TCR repertoires in tissues likely differ from the TCR repertoires found in blood.

Healthy HIV-negative adults with no recently reported acute infections or vaccinations were included as donors. Only Caucasian adults living in Nashville, Tennessee, USA were represented among the donors. CD4+ T cells were enriched by magnetic negative selection, after which naive cells were positively selected on CD45RA and the negative fraction was taken as the memory subset. Blood was collected by leukapheresis, and PBMCs were isolated by Ficoll-Histopaque density gradient centrifugation and then cryopreserved in liquid nitrogen vapor phase. Purity and quantity of every magnetically sorted T cell population were checked by analytical flow cytometry. From each sorted fraction, genomic DNA was isolated and quantified by UV absorbance on a Nanodrop 2000c. Deletion took 4 bases off V and 3 bases off J, with a span of 9 bases between the germline ends. Reading the germline V gene gives CDR1 MDHEN and CDR2 SYDVKM. Taken from cysteine to phenylalanine, the CDR3 has 13 residues. The DNA shown is the 39-base CDR3, in frame from base 1.

This receptor was obtained from a man aged 30 to 45 in good health. Sequencing input: naive CD4+ T cells sorted from blood. The sample's cell subset or site label, in plain terms: CD45RA+ positively selected. Recombination linked TRBV28 to TRBJ1-1; TRBD1 might be the D gene, on 6 matching bases. The CDR3 sequence is CASSYRDHTEAFF. The nucleotide sequence is given as TGTGCCAGCAGTTACAGGGACCACACTGAAGCTTTCTTT.